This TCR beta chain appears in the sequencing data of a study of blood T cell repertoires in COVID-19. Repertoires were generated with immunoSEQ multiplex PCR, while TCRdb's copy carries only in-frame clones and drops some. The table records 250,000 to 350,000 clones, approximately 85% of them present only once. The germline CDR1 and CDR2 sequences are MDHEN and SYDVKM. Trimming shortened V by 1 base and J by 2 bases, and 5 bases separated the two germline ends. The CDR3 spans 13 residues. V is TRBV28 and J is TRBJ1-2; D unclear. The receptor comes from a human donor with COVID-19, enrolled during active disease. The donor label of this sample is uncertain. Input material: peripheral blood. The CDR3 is CASSLSVNYGYTF. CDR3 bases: TGTGCCAGCAGTTTATCGGTCAACTATGGCTACACCTTC.